This is a list of T cell receptor beta chains from one sample in a study of T-cell memory formation after mild COVID-19. Via MiXCR, TCRdb re-called the 5' RACE reads, giving one row per CDR3 protein. The sample carries around 200,000 distinct CDR3 sequences, around 16% recorded once. The sequenced sample was PBMCs or a T cell subset sorted from them (not recorded which). The receptors come from an adult woman who had mild COVID-19 (a few samples of this study predate the infection). Cell type and time point are not known. CDR3s include the opening cysteine and the closing phenylalanine or tryptophan. The D gene is left open where the match is weak. Clone size is stated in some rows and not others, as once, few, many or a class when expanded.

len	v_gene	j_gene	abundance	d_gene	CDR3nt	CDR3aa
13	TRBV6-2/TRBV6-3	TRBJ2-1	-	TRBD1	TGTGCCACCGCGACAGGGGGTAGTGATGAGCAGTTCTTC	CATATGGSDEQFF
14	TRBV7-9	TRBJ2-2	-	-	TGTGCCAGCAGCGAGGCAGGGAACACCGGGGAGCTGTTTTTT	CASSEAGNTGELFF
13	TRBV6-1	TRBJ2-5	few	-	TGTGCCAGCAGTGAAGGCGGCGTGGAGACCCAGTACTTC	CASSEGGVETQYF
14	TRBV20-1	TRBJ1-1	-	-	TGCAGTGCTAGAGCGTGGGACCGGAACACTGAAGCTTTCTTT	CSARAWDRNTEAFF
13	TRBV5-4	TRBJ1-1	-	-	TGTGCCAGCAGCCGGGAAGGCCGAGGCGAAGCTTTCTTT	CASSREGRGEAFF
13	TRBV20-1	TRBJ2-4	many	-	TGCAGTGCCCCAGCGACAGCCAAAAACATTCAGTACTTC	CSAPATAKNIQYF
15	TRBV11-2	TRBJ1-1	-	-	TGTGCCAGCAGCTCCCCTCGTGGGGCGGCCACTGAAGCTTTCTTT	CASSSPRGAATEAFF
15	TRBV25-1	TRBJ2-7	-	-	TGTGCCAGCAGTGAATCAGGGGCTCCCTACTACGAGCAGTACTTC	CASSESGAPYYEQYF
14	TRBV21-1	TRBJ1-1	-	-	TGTGCCAGCGGCTTACAGGGGAGGAGCACTGAAGCTTTCTTT	CASGLQGRSTEAFF
15	TRBV20-1	TRBJ1-4	-	-	TGCAGTGCTAGAGATCCTCAGACAACTAATGAAAAACTGTTTTTT	CSARDPQTTNEKLFF
14	TRBV9	TRBJ1-2	-	TRBD1	TGTGCCAGCAGCATGACAGGGGTCGACTATGGCTACACCTTC	CASSMTGVDYGYTF
13	TRBV5-4	TRBJ1-1	few	-	TGTGCCAGCAGCTCTCGAAAGTCATCTGAAGCTTTCTTT	CASSSRKSSEAFF
15	TRBV5-1	TRBJ1-1	few	-	TGCGCCAGCAGCACGGAGGCCACGGCGAACACTGAAGCTTTCTTT	CASSTEATANTEAFF
14	TRBV20-1	TRBJ1-6	few	-	TGCAGTGCTAGCGAGGCAGGGAAAGAATCACCCCTCCACTTT	CSASEAGKESPLHF
13	TRBV2	TRBJ2-1	few	-	TGTGCCACCCGAGGGAATTCCTACAATGAGCAGTTCTTC	CATRGNSYNEQFF
13	TRBV7-3	TRBJ1-1	few	TRBD1	TGTGCCAGCAGCGACACAGGGGCCACTGAAGCTTTCTTT	CASSDTGATEAFF
14	TRBV2	TRBJ1-4	-	-	TGTGCCAGCAAGCTTCTCGCAACTAATGAAAAACTGTTTTTT	CASKLLATNEKLFF
16	TRBV10-3	TRBJ2-4	few	TRBD1	TGTGCCATCAGTGAGTGGGACAGTGTAGCCAAAAACATTCAGTACTTC	CAISEWDSVAKNIQYF
13	TRBV7-3	TRBJ2-3	few	-	TGTGCCAGCAGCCCAACCCTCGGCGATACGCAGTATTTT	CASSPTLGDTQYF
14	TRBV24-1	TRBJ2-2	-	-	TGTGCCACCAGTGACACAGGATACACCGGGGAGCTGTTTTTT	CATSDTGYTGELFF
14	TRBV19	TRBJ1-4	-	-	TGTGCCAGTAAGGTGCGGTGGTCTGGTGAAAAACTGTTTTTT	CASKVRWSGEKLFF
11	TRBV5-1	TRBJ2-1	-	-	TGCGCCAGCAGCCAGGACAATGAGCAGTTCTTC	CASSQDNEQFF
13	TRBV23-1	TRBJ1-2	few	-	TGCGCCAGCAGTCACAGGGGCGCCTATGGCTACACCTTC	CASSHRGAYGYTF
15	TRBV6-5	TRBJ1-6	-	-	TGTGCCAGCAGCTTCAAGTCGACGGGGGACCAGACCCTCCACTTT	CASSFKSTGDQTLHF
12	TRBV29-1	TRBJ1-4	many	-	TGCAGCGGGGCAACAACTAATGAAAAACTGTTTTTT	CSGATTNEKLFF
18	TRBV24-1	TRBJ2-3	-	TRBD2	TGTGCCACCAGTGTAGCTAGCGGGGGCCTTTCTAGCACAGATACGCAGTATTTT	CATSVASGGLSSTDTQYF
18	TRBV4-2	TRBJ2-1	-	-	TGTGCCAGCAGCCAGAGGCCGGTAGCCTCCAGCTCCTACAATGAGCAGTTCTTC	CASSQRPVASSSYNEQFF
15	TRBV18	TRBJ1-1	few	TRBD1	TGTGCCAGCTCACCTGGACAGGGGGCGAACACTGAAGCTTTCTTT	CASSPGQGANTEAFF
14	TRBV12-3/TRBV12-4	TRBJ1-6	-	-	TGTGCCAGCAGTTTCAGGGTAGCCGATTCACCCCTCCACTTT	CASSFRVADSPLHF
15	TRBV15	TRBJ2-1	many	-	TGTGCCACCAGCGAAACCCCGGACAGAAACAATGAGCAGTTCTTC	CATSETPDRNNEQFF
13	TRBV19	TRBJ1-2	few	-	TGTGCCAGTAGTACCACAAGCGATTATGGCTACACCTTC	CASSTTSDYGYTF
14	TRBV6-2/TRBV6-3	TRBJ2-7	-	TRBD1	TGTGCCAGCAGTAGAGGGGGCAGTCTAGGCGAGCAGTACTTC	CASSRGGSLGEQYF
15	TRBV11-2	TRBJ1-2	-	-	TGTGCCAGCAGCTTAGACTATGCCGACAGGTTTGGCTACACCTTC	CASSLDYADRFGYTF
15	TRBV20-1	TRBJ2-1	many	TRBD2	TGCAGTGCTAGAATCGGCGGGGGTTCCTACAATGAGCAGTTCTTC	CSARIGGGSYNEQFF
14	TRBV7-2	TRBJ1-6	few	TRBD1	TGTGCCAGCAGCGAGAGACAGGGAAGGGCCCCCCTCCACTTT	CASSERQGRAPLHF
15	TRBV27	TRBJ2-7	few	-	TGTGCCAGCAGTTTATCTTCTATAGGCCCCTACGAGCAGTACTTC	CASSLSSIGPYEQYF
17	TRBV29-1	TRBJ2-7	-	-	TGCAGCGTTGAGGCCCGGTTCGCGACAGGCCCTCCCTACGAGCAGTACTTC	CSVEARFATGPPYEQYF
14	TRBV12-3/TRBV12-4	TRBJ1-1	few	-	TGTGCCAGCAGTACCGGGCCTCGGAGGACTGAAGCTTTCTTT	CASSTGPRRTEAFF
12	TRBV12-3/TRBV12-4	TRBJ2-1	few	-	TGTGCCAGCAGTTTATGGCTATCAGAGCAGTTCTTC	CASSLWLSEQFF
15	TRBV19	TRBJ2-2	few	TRBD2	TGTGCCAGTAGTAAGCGGGGGGCCGGCACCGGGGAGCTGTTTTTT	CASSKRGAGTGELFF
17	TRBV9	TRBJ2-1	-	TRBD2	TGTGCCAGCAGCCCCCGAGGCGTGGGGGGGAAGGGGAATGAGCAGTTCTTC	CASSPRGVGGKGNEQFF
13	TRBV15	TRBJ2-7	-	-	TGTGCCACCAGCAGGCCCCCAGTGGTCGAGCAGTACTTC	CATSRPPVVEQYF
13	TRBV9	TRBJ1-1	-	-	TGTGCCAGCAGCGTAGCTGGGGGCGCTGAAGCTTTCTTT	CASSVAGGAEAFF
17	TRBV9	TRBJ2-1	many	-	TGTGCCAGCAACCCCCATGTCGGGACCTCTTTGGCCGATGAGCAGTTCTTC	CASNPHVGTSLADEQFF
17	TRBV24-1	TRBJ1-4	-	-	TGTGCCACCAGTGAACACCCCGCGGCCGCAACTAATGAAAAACTGTTTTTT	CATSEHPAAATNEKLFF
13	TRBV4-2	TRBJ2-7	-	-	TGTGCCAGCAGCCAAGACGGTTCCTACGAGCAGTACTTC	CASSQDGSYEQYF
17	TRBV11-2	TRBJ2-1	few	-	TGTGCCAGCAGCTTCGGAGCTGGGCCAAGCTCCTACAATGAGCAGTTCTTC	CASSFGAGPSSYNEQFF
15	TRBV6-1	TRBJ1-2	few	TRBD1	TGTGCCAGCAGTGACGGACAGGGCCGCCTCAATGGCTACACCTTC	CASSDGQGRLNGYTF